Included here is one TCR beta chain sequence, with context. This table comes from immunoSEQ multiplex PCR, and its TCRdb copy is limited to in-frame clones, with some not included. The data hold fewer than 300,000 clones, with about 89% observed a single time. These data originate in a study of blood T cell repertoires in COVID-19. Trimming removed 7 bases from V and 1 base from J, with 10 bases in between. Germline assignment: CDR1 MDHEN and CDR2 SYDVKM. The length of the CDR3 is 13 residues. V is TRBV28 and J is TRBJ1-2, with unresolved D. The specimen was peripheral blood. This clonotype was obtained from a woman aged 25 to 39 with COVID-19, enrolled during active disease. The CDR3 DNA is TGTGCCAGCACCCCACAAAATAACTATGGCTACACCTTC. Protein sequence: CASTPQNNYGYTF.